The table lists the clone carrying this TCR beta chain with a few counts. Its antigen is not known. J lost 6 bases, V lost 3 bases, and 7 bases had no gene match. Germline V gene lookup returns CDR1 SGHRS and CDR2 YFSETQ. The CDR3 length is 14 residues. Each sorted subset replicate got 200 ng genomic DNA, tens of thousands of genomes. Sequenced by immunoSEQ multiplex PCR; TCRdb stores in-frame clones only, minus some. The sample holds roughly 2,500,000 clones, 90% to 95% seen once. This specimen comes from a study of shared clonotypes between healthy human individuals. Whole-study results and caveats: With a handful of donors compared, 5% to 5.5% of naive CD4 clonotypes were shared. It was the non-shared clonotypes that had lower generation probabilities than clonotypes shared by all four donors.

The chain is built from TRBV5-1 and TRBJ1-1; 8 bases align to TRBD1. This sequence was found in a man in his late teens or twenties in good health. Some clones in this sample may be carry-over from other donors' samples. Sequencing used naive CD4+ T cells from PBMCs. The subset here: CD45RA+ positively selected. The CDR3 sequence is CASSSQGASPEAFF. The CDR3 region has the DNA TGCGCCAGCAGCTCCCAGGGGGCGTCCCCTGAAGCTTTCTTT.